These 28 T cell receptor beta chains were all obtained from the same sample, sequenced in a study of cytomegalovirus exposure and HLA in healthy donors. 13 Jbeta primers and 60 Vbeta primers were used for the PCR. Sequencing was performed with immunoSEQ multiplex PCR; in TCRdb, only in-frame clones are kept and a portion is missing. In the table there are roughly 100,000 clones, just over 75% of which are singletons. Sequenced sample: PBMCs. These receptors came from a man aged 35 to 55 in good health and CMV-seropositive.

CDR3 protein: CASSQHMNTEAFF. The CDR3 nucleotides read TGTGCCAGCAGCCAACACATGAACACTGAAGCTTTCTTT. The chain combines TRBV14 with TRBJ1-1; D ambiguous. Germline-derived CDR1 and CDR2 are SGHDN and FVKESK. Between the trimmed V and J ends, which lost 2 bases and 0 bases, there was a span of 4 bases. The CDR3 consists of 13 residues.

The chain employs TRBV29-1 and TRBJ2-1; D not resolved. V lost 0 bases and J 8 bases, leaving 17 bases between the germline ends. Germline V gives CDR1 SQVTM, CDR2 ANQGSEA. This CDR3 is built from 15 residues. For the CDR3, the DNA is TGCAGCGTTGAAGATCAATCTCGAGTTTTCTATGAGCAGTTCTTC. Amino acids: CSVEDQSRVFYEQFF.

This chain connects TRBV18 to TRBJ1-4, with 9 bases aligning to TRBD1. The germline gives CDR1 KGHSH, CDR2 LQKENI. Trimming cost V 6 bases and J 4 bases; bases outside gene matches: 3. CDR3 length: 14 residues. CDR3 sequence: CASSEDRGNEKLFF. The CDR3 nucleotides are TGTGCCAGCTCTGAGGACAGGGGTAATGAAAAACTGTTTTTT. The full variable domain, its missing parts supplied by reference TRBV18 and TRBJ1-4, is NAGVMQNPRHLVRRRGQEARLRCSPMKGHSHVYWYRQLPEEGLKFMVYLQKENIIDESGMPKERFSAEFPKEGPSILRIQQVVRGDSAAYFCASSEDRGNEKLFFGSGTQLSVL.

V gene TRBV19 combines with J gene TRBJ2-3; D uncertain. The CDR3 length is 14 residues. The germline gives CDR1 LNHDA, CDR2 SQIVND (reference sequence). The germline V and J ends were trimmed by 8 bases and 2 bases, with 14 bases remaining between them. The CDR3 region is CASQEPLNTDTQYF. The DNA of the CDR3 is TGTGCCAGTCAGGAACCCCTCAACACAGATACGCAGTATTTT.

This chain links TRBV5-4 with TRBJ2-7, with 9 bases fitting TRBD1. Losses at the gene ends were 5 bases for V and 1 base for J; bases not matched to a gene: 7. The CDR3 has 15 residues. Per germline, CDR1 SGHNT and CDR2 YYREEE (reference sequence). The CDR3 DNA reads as TGTGCCAGCAGATATGGACAGGGGAGTTCCTACGAGCAGTACTTC. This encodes CASRYGQGSSYEQYF.

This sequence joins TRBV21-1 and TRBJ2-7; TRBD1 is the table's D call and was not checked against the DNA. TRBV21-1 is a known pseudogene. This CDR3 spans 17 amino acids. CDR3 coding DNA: TGTGCCAGCAGCAAAGCGGGTTCAGGGAAGAACGTCTACGAGCAGTACTTC. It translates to CASSKAGSGKNVYEQYF.

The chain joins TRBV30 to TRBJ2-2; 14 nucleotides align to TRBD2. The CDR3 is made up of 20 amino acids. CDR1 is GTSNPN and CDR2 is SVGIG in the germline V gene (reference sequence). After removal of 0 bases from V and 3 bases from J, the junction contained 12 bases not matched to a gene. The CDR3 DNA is TGTGCCTGGAGTGTACCCTCAAGGACTAGCGGGGGGCAGGACACCGGGGAGCTGTTTTTT. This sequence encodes CAWSVPSRTSGGQDTGELFF.

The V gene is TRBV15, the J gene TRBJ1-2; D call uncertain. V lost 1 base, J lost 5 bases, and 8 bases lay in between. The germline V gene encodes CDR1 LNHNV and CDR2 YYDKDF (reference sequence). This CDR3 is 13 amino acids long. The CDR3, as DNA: TGTGCCACCAGCAGAGGCCGCGTGTATGGCTACACCTTC. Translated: CATSRGRVYGYTF.

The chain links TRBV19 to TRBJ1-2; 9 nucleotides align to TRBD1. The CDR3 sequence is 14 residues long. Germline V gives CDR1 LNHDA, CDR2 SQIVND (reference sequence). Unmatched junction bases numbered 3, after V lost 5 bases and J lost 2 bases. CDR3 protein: CASSGTGRNYGYTF. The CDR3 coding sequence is TGTGCCAGTAGTGGGACAGGGAGGAACTATGGCTACACCTTC.

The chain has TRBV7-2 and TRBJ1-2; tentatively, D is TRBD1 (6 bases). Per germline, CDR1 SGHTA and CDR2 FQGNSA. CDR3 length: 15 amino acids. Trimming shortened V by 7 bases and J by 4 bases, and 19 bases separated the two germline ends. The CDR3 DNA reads TGTGCCAGCAAATACGGGGGGGGGCAGGCCTATGGCTACACCTTC. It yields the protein CASKYGGGQAYGYTF.

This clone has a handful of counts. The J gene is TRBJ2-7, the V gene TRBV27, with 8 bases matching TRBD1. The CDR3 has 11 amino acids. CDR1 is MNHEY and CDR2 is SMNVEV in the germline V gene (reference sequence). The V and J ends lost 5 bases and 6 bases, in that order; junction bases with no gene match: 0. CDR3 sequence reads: CASSQGAEQYF. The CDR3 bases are TGTGCCAGCAGTCAGGGGGCCGAGCAGTACTTC.

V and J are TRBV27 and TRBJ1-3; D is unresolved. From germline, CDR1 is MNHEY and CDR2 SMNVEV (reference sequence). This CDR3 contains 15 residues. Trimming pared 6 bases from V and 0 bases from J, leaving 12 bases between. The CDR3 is CASRLRASSGNTIYF. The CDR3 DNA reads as TGTGCCAGCAGACTAAGAGCCTCCTCTGGAAACACCATATATTTT.

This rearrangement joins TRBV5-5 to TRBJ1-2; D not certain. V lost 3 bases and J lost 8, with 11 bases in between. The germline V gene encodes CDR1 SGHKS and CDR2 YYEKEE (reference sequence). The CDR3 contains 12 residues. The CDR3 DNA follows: TGTGCCAGCAGCTCCAATCTTCAGGGCTACACCTTC. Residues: CASSSNLQGYTF.

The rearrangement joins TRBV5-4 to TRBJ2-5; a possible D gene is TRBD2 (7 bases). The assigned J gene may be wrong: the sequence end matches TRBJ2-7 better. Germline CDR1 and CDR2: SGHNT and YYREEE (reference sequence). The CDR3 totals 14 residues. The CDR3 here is CASSTPLAGAEQYF. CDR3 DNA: TGTGCCAGCAGCACGCCGTTGGCGGGGGCCGAGCAGTACTTC.

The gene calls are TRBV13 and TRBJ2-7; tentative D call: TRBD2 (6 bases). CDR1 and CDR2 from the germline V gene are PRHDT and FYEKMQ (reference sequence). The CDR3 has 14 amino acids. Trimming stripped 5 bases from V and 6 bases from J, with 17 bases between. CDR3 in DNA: TGTGCCAGCAGCCGCCGACTAGGGGATCTCGAGCAGTACTTC. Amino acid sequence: CASSRRLGDLEQYF.

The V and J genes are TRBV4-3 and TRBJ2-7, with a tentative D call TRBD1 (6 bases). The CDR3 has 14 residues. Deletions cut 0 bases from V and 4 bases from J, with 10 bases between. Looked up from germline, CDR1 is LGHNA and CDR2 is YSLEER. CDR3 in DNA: TGCGCCAGCAGCCAAGATACAGGGAAGTACGAGCAGTACTTC. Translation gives CASSQDTGKYEQYF.

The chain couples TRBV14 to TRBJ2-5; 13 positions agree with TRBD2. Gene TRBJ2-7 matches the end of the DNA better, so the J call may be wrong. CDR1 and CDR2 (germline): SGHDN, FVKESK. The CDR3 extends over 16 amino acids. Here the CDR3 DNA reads TGTGCCAGCAGCCAGTTTGGACTAGCGGGAGACTACGAGCAGTACTTC. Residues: CASSQFGLAGDYEQYF.

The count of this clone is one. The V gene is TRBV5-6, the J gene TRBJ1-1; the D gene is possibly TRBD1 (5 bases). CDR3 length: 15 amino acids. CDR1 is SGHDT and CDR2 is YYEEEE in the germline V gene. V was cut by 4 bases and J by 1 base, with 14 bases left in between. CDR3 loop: CASSLRQTQNTEAFF. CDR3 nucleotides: TGTGCCAGCAGCCTTAGACAGACACAGAACACTGAAGCTTTCTTT. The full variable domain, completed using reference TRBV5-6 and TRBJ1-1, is DAGVTQSPTHLIKTRGQQVTLRCSPKSGHDTVSWYQQALGQGPQFIFQYYEEEERQRGNFPDRFSGHQFPNYSSELNVNALLLGDSALYLCASSLRQTQNTEAFFGQGTRLTVV.

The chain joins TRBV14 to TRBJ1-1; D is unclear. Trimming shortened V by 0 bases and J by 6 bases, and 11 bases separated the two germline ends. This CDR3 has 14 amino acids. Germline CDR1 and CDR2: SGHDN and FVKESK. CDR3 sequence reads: CASSQDLRGSEAFF. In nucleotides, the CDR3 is TGTGCCAGCAGCCAAGATCTGCGAGGCTCTGAAGCTTTCTTT.

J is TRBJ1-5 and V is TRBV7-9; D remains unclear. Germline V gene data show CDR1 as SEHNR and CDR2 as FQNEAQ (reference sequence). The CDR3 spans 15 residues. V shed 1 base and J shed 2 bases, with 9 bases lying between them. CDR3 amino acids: CASSLGATGNQPQHF. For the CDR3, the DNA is TGTGCCAGCAGCTTAGGGGCAACGGGCAATCAGCCCCAGCATTTT.

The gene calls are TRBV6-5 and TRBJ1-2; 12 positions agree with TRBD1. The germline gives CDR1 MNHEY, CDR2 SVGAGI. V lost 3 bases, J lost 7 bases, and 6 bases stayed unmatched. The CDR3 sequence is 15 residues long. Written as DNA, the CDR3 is TGTGCCAGCAGTTATAAGGGACAGGGGGCTCGTGGCTACACCTTC. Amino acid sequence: CASSYKGQGARGYTF.

The chain's CDR3 is CASSILGKAGGYNEQFF. DNA for the CDR3: TGTGCCAGCAGCATCCTTGGGAAGGCGGGGGGTTACAATGAGCAGTTCTTC. The chain carries TRBV5-4 and TRBJ2-1, with 8 bases aligning to TRBD2. Germline-derived CDR1 and CDR2 are SGHNT and YYREEE (reference sequence). The CDR3 sequence is 17 residues long. J was trimmed by 4 bases and V by 4 bases; bases with no gene match: 13. The whole variable domain, remainder taken from reference TRBV5-4 and TRBJ2-1, is ETGVTQSPTHLIKTRGQQVTLRCSSQSGHNTVSWYQQALGQGPQFIFQYYREEENGRGNFPPRFSGLQFPNYSSELNVNALELDDSALYLCASSILGKAGGYNEQFFGPGTRLTVL.

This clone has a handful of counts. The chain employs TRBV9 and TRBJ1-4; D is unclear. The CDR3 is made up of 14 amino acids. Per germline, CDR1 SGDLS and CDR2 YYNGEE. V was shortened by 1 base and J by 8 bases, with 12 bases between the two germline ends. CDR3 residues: CASSVNVVKEKLFF. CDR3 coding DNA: TGTGCCAGCAGCGTAAACGTAGTAAAAGAAAAACTGTTTTTT. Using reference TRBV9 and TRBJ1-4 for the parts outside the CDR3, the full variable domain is DSGVTQTPKHLITATGQRVTLRCSPRSGDLSVYWYQQSLDQGLQFLIQYYNGEERAKGNILERFSAQQFPDLHSELNLSSLELGDSALYFCASSVNVVKEKLFFGSGTQLSVL.

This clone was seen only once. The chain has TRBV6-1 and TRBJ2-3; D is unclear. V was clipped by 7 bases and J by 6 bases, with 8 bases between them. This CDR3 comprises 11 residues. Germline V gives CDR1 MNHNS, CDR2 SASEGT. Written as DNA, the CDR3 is TGTGCCAGCAATGACTTGGATACGCAGTATTTT. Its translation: CASNDLDTQYF.

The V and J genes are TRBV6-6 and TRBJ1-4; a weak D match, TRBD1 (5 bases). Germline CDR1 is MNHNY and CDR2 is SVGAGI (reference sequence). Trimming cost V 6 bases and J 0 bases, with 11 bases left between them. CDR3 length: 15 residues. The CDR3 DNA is TGTGCCAGCAGGCAAACAGGAGCAACTAATGAAAAACTGTTTTTT. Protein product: CASRQTGATNEKLFF.

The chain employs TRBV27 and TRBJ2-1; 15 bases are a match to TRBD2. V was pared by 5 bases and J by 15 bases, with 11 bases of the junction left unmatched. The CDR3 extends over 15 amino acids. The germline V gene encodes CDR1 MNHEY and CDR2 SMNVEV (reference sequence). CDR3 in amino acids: CASSVQPGLAGGSFF. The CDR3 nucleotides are TGTGCCAGCAGTGTGCAACCGGGACTAGCGGGAGGATCGTTCTTC.

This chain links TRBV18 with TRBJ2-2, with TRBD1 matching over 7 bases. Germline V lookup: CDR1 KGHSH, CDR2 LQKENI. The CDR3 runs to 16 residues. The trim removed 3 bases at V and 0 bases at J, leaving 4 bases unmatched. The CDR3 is CASSPGDSTNTGELFF. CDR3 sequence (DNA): TGTGCCAGCTCACCCGGGGACAGCACGAACACCGGGGAGCTGTTTTTT. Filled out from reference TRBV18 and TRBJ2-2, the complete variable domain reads NAGVMQNPRHLVRRRGQEARLRCSPMKGHSHVYWYRQLPEEGLKFMVYLQKENIIDESGMPKERFSAEFPKEGPSILRIQQVVRGDSAAYFCASSPGDSTNTGELFFGEGSRLTVL.

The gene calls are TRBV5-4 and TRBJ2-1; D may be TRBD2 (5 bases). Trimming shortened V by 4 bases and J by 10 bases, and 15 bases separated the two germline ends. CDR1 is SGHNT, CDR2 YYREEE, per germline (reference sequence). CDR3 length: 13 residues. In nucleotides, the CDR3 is TGTGCCAGCAGCCAAGGACTGGTTTCAGAGCAGTTCTTC. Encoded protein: CASSQGLVSEQFF.